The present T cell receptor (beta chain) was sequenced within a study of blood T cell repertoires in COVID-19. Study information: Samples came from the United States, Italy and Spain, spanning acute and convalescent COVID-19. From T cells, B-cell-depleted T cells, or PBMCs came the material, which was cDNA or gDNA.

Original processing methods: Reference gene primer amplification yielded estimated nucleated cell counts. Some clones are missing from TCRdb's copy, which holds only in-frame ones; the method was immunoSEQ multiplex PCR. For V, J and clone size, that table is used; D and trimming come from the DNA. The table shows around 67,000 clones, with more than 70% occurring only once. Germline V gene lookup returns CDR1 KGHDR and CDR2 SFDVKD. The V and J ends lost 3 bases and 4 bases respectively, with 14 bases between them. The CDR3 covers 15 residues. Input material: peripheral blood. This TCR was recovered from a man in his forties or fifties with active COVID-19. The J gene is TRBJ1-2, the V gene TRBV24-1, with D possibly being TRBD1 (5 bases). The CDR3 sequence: CATSDHRPGRYGYTF. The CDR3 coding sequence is TGTGCCACCAGTGATCACAGGCCAGGGCGCTATGGCTACACCTTC.